The T cell receptor beta chain described here comes from a study of shared T cell receptors in the human thymus. Assay used: immunoSEQ multiplex PCR; TCRdb lists only in-frame clones, some missing. The sample yields 550,000 to 800,000 clones, roughly 88% seen once. CDR3 length equals 14 residues. Looked up from germline, CDR1 is MDHEN and CDR2 is SYDVKM. Germline trimming cut 7 bases from V and 5 bases from J; bases unmatched to any gene: 8. These data are also associated with another study on human thymus T cells.

Sample: thymocytes. This chain uses TRBV28 with TRBJ1-3, with TRBD1 identical over 7 bases. The receptor comes from a girl under three years old with a congenital heart defect. The CDR3 loop is CASNDRDSRNTIYF. The CDR3 nucleotides read TGTGCCAGCAACGATCGGGACAGTCGAAACACCATATATTTT. The variable domain in full, with the rest retrieved from reference TRBV28 and TRBJ1-3, is DVKVTQSSRYLVKRTGEKVFLECVQDMDHENMFWYRQDPGLGLRLIYFSYDVKMKEKGDIPEGYSVSREKKERFSLILESASTNQTSMYLCASNDRDSRNTIYFGEGSWLTVV.